This T cell receptor beta chain was recorded in a study of T-cell memory formation after mild COVID-19. Whole-study results and caveats: Second-wave clones peaking on day 37 lacked confirmed SARS-CoV-2 specificity.

Germline values: CDR1 SGHVS, CDR2 FQNEAQ. The ends were cut back, 1 base at V and 0 bases at J, with 6 bases in the middle. The CDR3 covers 14 residues. Concerning this clonotype: What it binds is unknown.

From the 5' RACE reads, TCRdb called clonotypes with MiXCR, one entry per CDR3 protein. In the table there are roughly 400,000 distinct CDR3 sequences, roughly a quarter of which are singletons. The sequenced sample consisted of PBMCs or a T cell subset sorted from them (not recorded which). This chain connects TRBV7-8 to TRBJ2-5; D gene unclear. This receptor was obtained from an adult woman who had mild COVID-19 (a few samples of this study predate the infection). Cell type and time point are not known. The CDR3 region is CASSLEAHQETQYF. CDR3 in DNA: TGTGCCAGCAGCTTAGAGGCCCACCAAGAGACCCAGTACTTC. Complete variable domain (other parts from reference TRBV7-8 and TRBJ2-5): GAGVSQSPRYKVAKRGQDVALRCDPISGHVSLFWYQQALGQGPEFLTYFQNEAQLDKSGLPSDRFFAERPEGSVSTLKIQRTQQEDSAVYLCASSLEAHQETQYFGPGTRLLVL.